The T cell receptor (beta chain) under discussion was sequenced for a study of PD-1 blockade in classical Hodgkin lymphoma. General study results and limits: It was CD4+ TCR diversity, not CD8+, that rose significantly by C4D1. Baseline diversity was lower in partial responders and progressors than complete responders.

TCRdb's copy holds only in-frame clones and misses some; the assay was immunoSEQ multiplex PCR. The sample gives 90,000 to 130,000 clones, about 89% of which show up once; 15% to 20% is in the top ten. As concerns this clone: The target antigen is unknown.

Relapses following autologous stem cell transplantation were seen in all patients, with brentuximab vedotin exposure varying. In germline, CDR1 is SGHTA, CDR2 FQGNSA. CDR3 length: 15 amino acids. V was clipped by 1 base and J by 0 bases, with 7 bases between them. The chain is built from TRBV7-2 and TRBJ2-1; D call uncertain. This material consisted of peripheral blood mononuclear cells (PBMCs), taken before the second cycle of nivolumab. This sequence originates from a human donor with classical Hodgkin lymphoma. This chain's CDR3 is CASSLDASSYNEQFF. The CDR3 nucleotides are TGTGCCAGCAGCTTAGACGCGAGCTCCTACAATGAGCAGTTCTTC.